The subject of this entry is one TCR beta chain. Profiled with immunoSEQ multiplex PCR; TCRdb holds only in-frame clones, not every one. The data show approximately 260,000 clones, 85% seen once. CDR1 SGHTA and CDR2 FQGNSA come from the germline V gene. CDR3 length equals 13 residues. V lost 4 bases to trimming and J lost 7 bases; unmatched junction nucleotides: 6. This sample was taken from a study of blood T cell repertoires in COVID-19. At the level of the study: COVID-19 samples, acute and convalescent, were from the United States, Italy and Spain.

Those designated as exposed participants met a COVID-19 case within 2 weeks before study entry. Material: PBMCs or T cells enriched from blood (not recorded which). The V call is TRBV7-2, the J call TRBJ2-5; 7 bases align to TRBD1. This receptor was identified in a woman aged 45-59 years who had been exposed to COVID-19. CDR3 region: CASSSTGLGTQYF. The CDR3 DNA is TGTGCCAGCAGCTCGACAGGGCTGGGGACCCAGTACTTC.